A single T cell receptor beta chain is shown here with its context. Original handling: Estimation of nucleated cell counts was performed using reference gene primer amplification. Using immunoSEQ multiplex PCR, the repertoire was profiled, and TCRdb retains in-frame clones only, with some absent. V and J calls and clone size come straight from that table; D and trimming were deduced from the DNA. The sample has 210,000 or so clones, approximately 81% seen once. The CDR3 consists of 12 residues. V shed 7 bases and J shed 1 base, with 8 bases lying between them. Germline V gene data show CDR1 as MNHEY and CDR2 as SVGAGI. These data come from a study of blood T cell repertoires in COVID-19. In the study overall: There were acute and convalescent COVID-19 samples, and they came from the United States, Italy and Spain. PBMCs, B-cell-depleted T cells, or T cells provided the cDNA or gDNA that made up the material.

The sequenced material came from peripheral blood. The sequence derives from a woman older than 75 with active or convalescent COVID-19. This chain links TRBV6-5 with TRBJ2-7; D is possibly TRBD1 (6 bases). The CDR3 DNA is TGTGCCAGCATACAGGGTTCCTACGAGCAGTACTTC. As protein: CASIQGSYEQYF.